This T cell receptor beta chain derives from a study of T cell repertoires in cytomegalovirus infection (dated by TCRdb to about 2019). Regarding the complete study: Peptide stimulations targeted recently identified HLA-C-restricted CMV epitopes, whose presentation resists viral immunomodulation, together with well-studied HLA-B-restricted epitopes. The HLA type of each donor mattered for the analysis, because public TCR beta signatures pointed to carriage of CMV infection along with the matching HLA type. Overall results and qualifications from the work: In both this cohort and an independent roughly 330-donor cohort, the cumulative frequency of public TCR beta family members distinguished carriers of CMV infection plus the relevant HLA type. The ex vivo response was dominated by HLA-C-restricted CMV-specific TCR beta clonotypes, which also provided the single most frequent clonotype in two of eight donors.

Including cysteine and phenylalanine, the CDR3 has 18 amino acids. Solely the CDR3 DNA is kept, with 54 bases framed from the first base. CDR1 MNHEY and CDR2 SMNVEV are derived from the germline V gene (reference sequence). V sheds 8 bases and J sheds 5 bases, leaving 30 bases between their ends. As to this clonotype: The specificity of this receptor is unknown. Base qualities are missing; no much larger clone stands one base away.

The treatment or condition label, read with the paper, signifies: in vitro stimulation with specific CMV peptide epitopes to enrich CMV-specific T cells. Instrument on record: Illumina HiSeq 1500. The public reads were reprocessed in TCRdb via fastp at Q25 and MiXCR, keeping in-frame beta chains. For every CDR3 protein sequence, its rows merge into one entry that carries the most common genes and DNA. The sample yields approximately 110,000 distinct CDR3 sequences; about 32% were counted once. The ten largest clones take up under 65% of the sample. The rearranged chain carries TRBV27 and TRBJ1-2; the D gene is perhaps TRBD1, on 5 matching bases. The sequence was obtained from a human donor in good health (CMV status not recorded). Some clones in this sample may be carry-over from other donors' samples. This specimen consisted of CD8+ T cells from cultured PBMCs, obtained from culture after CMV antigen stimulation. Here the CDR3 is given as CASGMNDETAGLFYGYTF. Read as DNA, the sequence is TGTGCCAGCGGAATGAACGATGAAACGGCGGGACTTTTTTATGGCTACACCTTC.